The 6 T cell receptor beta chains given below trace back to one sample, sequenced in a study of blood T cell repertoires in COVID-19. Clones were read by immunoSEQ multiplex PCR, and TCRdb kept only the in-frame ones, dropping some. The top ten clones hold 6.3% of a sample with about 300,000 clones, about 87% of them seen once. Sequencing was performed on peripheral blood. The receptors come from a woman in her forties or fifties with COVID-19, enrolled during active disease.

The rearrangement uses TRBV7-2 and TRBJ1-2; D not resolved. V lost 1 base to trimming and J lost 8 bases, with 8 bases between them. Germline V gene data show CDR1 as SGHTA and CDR2 as FQGNSA. The CDR3 length is 12 residues. Written as DNA, the CDR3 is TGTGCCAGCAGCTTAGATGCGGGAGGCTACACCTTC. Protein product: CASSLDAGGYTF.

This chain uses TRBV11-3 with TRBJ2-6; D possibly corresponds to TRBD1 (5 bases). Germline-derived CDR1 and CDR2 are SGHNT and YENEEA. The length of the CDR3 is 17 residues. V was shortened by 1 base and J by 0 bases, with 10 bases between the two germline ends. The CDR3 DNA follows: TGTGCCAGCAGCTTAGGGGGCGGCAACTCTGGGGCCAACGTCCTGACTTTC. The encoded protein is CASSLGGGNSGANVLTF.

The rearrangement joins TRBV6-5 to TRBJ2-7; 10 bases map to TRBD1. V lost 2 bases, J lost 3 bases, and 4 bases stayed unmatched. The CDR3 runs to 15 residues. Germline V gives CDR1 MNHEY, CDR2 SVGAGI. The CDR3 protein is CASSYRDRGHYEQYF. The CDR3 DNA sequence: TGTGCCAGCAGTTACCGGGACAGGGGACACTACGAGCAGTACTTC.

The chain has TRBV13 and TRBJ2-4, with 7 nucleotides matching TRBD1. Germline lookup yields CDR1 PRHDT and CDR2 FYEKMQ (reference sequence). The CDR3 consists of 16 residues. V shed 2 bases and J 8 bases; nucleotides not matched to a gene: 12. CDR3 nucleotides: TGTGCCAGCAGCTTAAAGGGCAAGGGGGCAAGGGACATTCAGTACTTC. It is translated as CASSLKGKGARDIQYF.

The CDR3 loop reads CASSQSSQGGYEQYF. In DNA form, the CDR3 reads TGCGCCAGCAGTCAATCGTCACAGGGTGGCTACGAGCAGTACTTC. The chain carries TRBV23-1 and TRBJ2-7, with D perhaps TRBD1 (6 bases). TRBV23-1 carries the ORF label, with uncertain function. The length of the CDR3 is 15 residues. V was clipped by 0 bases and J by 3 bases, with 12 bases between them.

This chain joins TRBV3-1 (or the pseudogene TRBV3-2) and TRBJ2-1, with 10 bases aligning to TRBD2. The V gene's germline CDR1 is LGHDT and CDR2 YNNKEL (reference sequence). This CDR3 contains 17 residues. Trimming cost V 0 bases and J 4 bases; bases outside gene matches: 6. CDR3 region: CASSQDPSGSIYNEQFF. The CDR3, as DNA: TGTGCCAGCAGCCAAGATCCTAGCGGGAGTATATACAATGAGCAGTTCTTC.